One and the same sample provided the 4 T cell receptor beta chains below, sequenced in a study of T cells in Graves' hyperthyroidism and ophthalmopathy. TCR beta CDR3 region amplification was performed from RNA transcripts. HTBI primers were employed in a first-round RT-PCR of the TCR CDR3. TCRdb redid the calling of the multiplex PCR reads with MiXCR, one entry per CDR3 protein. The sample shows about 420,000 distinct CDR3 sequences, approximately 14% of them seen only once. What was sequenced was blood. The source of these receptors is a woman between 18 and 30 years old with Graves' hyperthyroidism.

This clonotype was seen repeatedly, ten times or more. The chain uses TRBV7-3 and TRBJ2-3; TRBD2 might be the D (7 bases). The CDR3 is made up of 15 amino acids. Germline values: CDR1 SGHTA, CDR2 FQGTGA. The germline V and J ends were trimmed by 5 bases and 0 bases, with 12 bases remaining between them. In DNA form, the CDR3 reads TGTGCCAGCAGCAAGGGGGGGACCAGCACAGATACGCAGTATTTT. Translation gives CASSKGGTSTDTQYF.

As concerns this clonotype: A much larger clone differs by one base, so this may be a read error. The chain has TRBV7-2 and TRBJ1-4; 7 bases are a match to TRBD1. The CDR3 consists of 16 residues. CDR1 and CDR2 from the germline V gene are SGHTA and FQGNSA. DNA of the CDR3: TGTGCCACCAGCTTATACGGACAGGAGATTAATGAAAAACTGTTTTTT. It specifies CATSLYGQEINEKLFF.

On this clonotype itself: A much larger clone is a single base away; this may be a read error. The V call is TRBV10-3, the J call TRBJ2-7; D is perhaps TRBD2 (5 bases). From germline, CDR1 is ENHRY and CDR2 SYGVKD. This CDR3 is 13 amino acids long. V was clipped by 0 bases and J by 9 bases, with 12 bases between them. The CDR3 DNA is TGTGCCATCAGTGAGTCCGGAGGATGGGGGCAGTACTTC. It codes for CAISESGGWGQYF.

In its sample, this clonotype was seen a few times. The chain links TRBV5-4 to TRBJ2-3; D may match TRBD1 or TRBD2 (6 bases each). The CDR3 consists of 16 residues. The V end was cut by 1 base, the J end by 2 bases, with 14 bases between. Germline CDR1 reads SGHNT; CDR2 reads YYREEE (reference sequence). CDR3 in DNA: TGTGCCAGCAGCTTGACCTCGGGGGCCCTCACAGATACGCAGTATTTT. It translates to CASSLTSGALTDTQYF.